Listed here are 10 T cell receptor beta chains from one sample, sequenced in a study of blood T cell repertoires in COVID-19 (TCRdb year 2020). Library creation used the immunoSEQ multiplex PCR assay. As stored in TCRdb, this immuneACCESS dataset retains in-frame rearrangements with V and J assigned. A fraction of the clones does not appear; measured against another copy, unresolved V genes explain less than half of the discrepancy, and the remainder lacks a known reason. Within this sample are approximately 50,000 clones, with roughly 84% of them counted one time only. Approximately 17% of the sample goes to the ten largest clones. The specimen was peripheral blood. The receptor set was obtained from a man in his sixties or seventies with active COVID-19.

The V call is TRBV27, the J call TRBJ2-5; 9 bases agree with TRBD2. Germline V gives CDR1 MNHEY, CDR2 SMNVEV (reference sequence). V was clipped by 3 bases and J by 5 bases; unmatched bases: 7. The CDR3 contains 15 residues. The CDR3: CASSFLSGRWETQYF. CDR3 sequence (DNA): TGTGCCAGCAGTTTCCTCAGCGGGAGGTGGGAGACCCAGTACTTC.

CDR3 loop: CASSPGTSVNEQFF. CDR3 DNA sequence: TGTGCCAGCTCCCCCGGGACTAGCGTAAATGAGCAGTTCTTC. The V call is TRBV18, the J call TRBJ2-1; 10 positions agree with TRBD2. Looked up from germline, CDR1 is KGHSH and CDR2 is LQKENI. The CDR3 consists of 14 residues. V dropped 6 bases and J dropped 7; count of bases not matched to a gene: 6.

V and J are TRBV19 and TRBJ2-1; no clear D. Germline CDR1 is LNHDA and CDR2 is SQIVND (reference sequence). The CDR3 is 14 residues long. V was pared by 3 bases and J by 6 bases, with 12 bases between. CDR3 sequence: CASSIERSGNEQFF. CDR3 bases: TGTGCCAGTAGTATTGAGAGATCAGGCAATGAGCAGTTCTTC.

V and J are TRBV6-5 and TRBJ2-7; no reliable D call. The germline V gene encodes CDR1 MNHEY and CDR2 SVGAGI. The CDR3 spans 11 residues. Trimming pared 6 bases from V and 5 bases from J, leaving 8 bases between. Here the CDR3 reads CASSSTDEQYF. In DNA form, the CDR3 reads TGTGCCAGCAGCTCCACGGACGAGCAGTACTTC.

This chain connects TRBV28 to TRBJ2-7; D possibly corresponds to TRBD1 (7 bases). The CDR3 is made up of 14 amino acids. Trimming took off 6 bases at V and 5 bases at J, with 17 bases between the two ends. Germline CDR1 reads MDHEN; CDR2 reads SYDVKM. CDR3 sequence reads: CASSAQGGRDEQYF. The CDR3 DNA is TGTGCCAGCAGCGCGCAGGGGGGAAGGGACGAGCAGTACTTC.

This clone turned up a few times. V usage is TRBV3-1 (or the pseudogene TRBV3-2) and J usage is TRBJ2-3, with TRBD2 matching over 9 bases. The CDR3 is 14 amino acids. Losses at the gene ends were 4 bases for V and 5 bases for J; bases not matched to a gene: 4. Germline V lookup: CDR1 LGHDT, CDR2 YNNKEL (reference sequence). The CDR3 protein is CASSLAGDIDTQYF. The CDR3 DNA reads as TGTGCCAGCAGCCTAGCGGGAGACATAGATACGCAGTATTTT.

The chain combines TRBV18 with TRBJ2-4; TRBD1 matches 9 bases. With 5 bases clipped from V and 8 bases from J, the junction kept 7 bases outside the gene matches. The CDR3 is 14 amino acids. From germline, CDR1 is KGHSH and CDR2 LQKENI. DNA of the CDR3: TGTGCCAGCTCAATGGGGACAGGGCAGGACATTCAGTACTTC. Amino acid sequence: CASSMGTGQDIQYF. Full variable domain (remainder filled in from reference TRBV18 and TRBJ2-4): NAGVMQNPRHLVRRRGQEARLRCSPMKGHSHVYWYRQLPEEGLKFMVYLQKENIIDESGMPKERFSAEFPKEGPSILRIQQVVRGDSAAYFCASSMGTGQDIQYFGAGTRLSVL.

The chain uses TRBV6-5 and TRBJ2-7, with 10 bases fitting TRBD1. Trimming removed 5 bases from V and 4 bases from J; junction bases left unmatched: 5. CDR1 is MNHEY and CDR2 is SVGAGI in the germline V gene. The CDR3 totals 14 residues. CDR3 in DNA: TGTGCCAGCAGTACTAGGACAGGGGGGTACGAGCAGTACTTC. Translation: CASSTRTGGYEQYF.

Here the CDR3 DNA reads TGTGCCAGCTCTCATAGGACTATAGAAGAGACCCAGTACTTC. Amino acid sequence: CASSHRTIEETQYF. The V gene is TRBV18, the J gene TRBJ2-5; D perhaps matches TRBD2 (6 bases). The CDR3 spans 14 residues. Trimming stripped 6 bases from V and 3 bases from J, with 14 bases between. Germline loops: CDR1 KGHSH, CDR2 LQKENI. The full variable domain, in which reference TRBV18 and TRBJ2-5 provide the parts outside the CDR3, is NAGVMQNPRHLVRRRGQEARLRCSPMKGHSHVYWYRQLPEEGLKFMVYLQKENIIDESGMPKERFSAEFPKEGPSILRIQQVVRGDSAAYFCASSHRTIEETQYFGPGTRLLVL.

The chain joins TRBV7-2 to TRBJ2-7; 7 bases line up with TRBD1. The CDR3 loop spans 15 amino acids. CDR1 is SGHTA, CDR2 FQGNSA, per germline. V lost 5 bases to trimming and J lost 2 bases; unmatched junction nucleotides: 9. CDR3 protein: CASSPRGTVAYEQYF. The CDR3 DNA sequence: TGTGCCAGCAGCCCCAGGGGGACAGTCGCCTACGAGCAGTACTTC.